The 32 T cell receptor beta chains listed next were all sequenced from one sample in a study of blood T cells in healthy people across ages. Combining a sample-barcoded 5' primer with a J-beta primer mix, a second PCR ran for roughly 7 to 12 cycles. TCRdb reanalysed the 5' RACE reads using MiXCR and keeps one entry per CDR3 protein. The data hold 850,000 or so distinct CDR3 sequences, with under 35% observed a single time. The specimen was blood. The source of these receptors is a woman over 75 in good health.

This clonotype was picked up many times. The chain couples TRBV6-5 to TRBJ1-2; 10 nucleotides agree with TRBD1. The germline V gene encodes CDR1 MNHEY and CDR2 SVGAGI. V was pared by 4 bases and J by 5 bases, with 7 bases of the junction left unmatched. The CDR3 extends over 15 amino acids. CDR3 DNA: TGTGCCAGCAGTTCGCCGGGACAGGGGACTTATGGCTACACCTTC. It translates to CASSSPGQGTYGYTF.

The chain carries TRBV4-2 and TRBJ2-3, with 7 bases matching TRBD2. Germline-derived CDR1 and CDR2 are LGHNA and YNFKEQ. The CDR3 contains 16 residues. The V gene end was trimmed by 5 bases and the J gene end by 1 base; junction bases not matched to a gene: 9. The CDR3 spells CASSKQAAGGTDTQYF. CDR3 nucleotides: TGTGCCAGCAGCAAACAAGCGGCGGGGGGCACAGATACGCAGTATTTT.

With respect to this clonotype: The final CDR3 position lacks the conserved phenylalanine or tryptophan, pointing to a likely read error. This CDR3 is CASSADKNTEAFV. CDR3 DNA sequence: TGTGCCAGCAGCGCGGATAAGAACACTGAAGCTTTCGTT. V is TRBV3-1 and J is TRBJ1-1; D uncertain. The CDR3 has 13 residues. Trimming pared 5 bases from V and 1 base from J, leaving 8 bases between. CDR1 is LGHDT, CDR2 YNNKEL, per germline (reference sequence).

This clonotype has ten or more counts. CDR3 protein: CSARPPGTDTQYF. The CDR3, as DNA: TGCAGTGCTAGGCCCCCGGGAACGGATACGCAGTATTTT. The chain combines TRBV20-1 with TRBJ2-3; possible D gene TRBD2, 5 bases. The V gene's germline CDR1 is DFQATT and CDR2 SNEGSKA (reference sequence). This CDR3 is built from 13 residues. Trimming pared 3 bases from V and 6 bases from J, leaving 13 bases between.

At least ten counts were recorded for this clonotype. The rearrangement joins TRBV20-1 to TRBJ2-1; maybe TRBD1 (6 bases). V was pared by 4 bases and J by 15 bases, with 16 bases between. Per the germline V gene, CDR1 is DFQATT and CDR2 is SNEGSKA (reference sequence). There are 11 residues in the CDR3. The CDR3 loop is CSAITGTLPFF. The CDR3, as DNA: TGCAGTGCTATAACCGGGACACTCCCGTTCTTC.

To note about this clonotype: With a much larger clone just one base away, this may be a read error. The chain employs TRBV29-1 and TRBJ1-1; D unresolved. The CDR3 has 13 amino acids. The germline CDR1 and CDR2 sequences are SQVTM and ANQGSEA. The CDR3 region has the DNA TGCAGCGTTGATCACGGGGTTAGCACTGGAGCTTTCTTT. The encoded protein is CSVDHGVSTGAFF. The complete variable domain, with remaining parts taken from reference TRBV29-1 and TRBJ1-1, reads SAVISQKPSRDICQRGTSLTIQCQVDSQVTMMFWYRQQPGQSLTLIATANQGSEATYESGFVIDKFPISRPNLTFSTLTVSNMSPEDSSIYLCSVDHGVSTGAFFGQGTRLTVV.

This sequence joins TRBV6-5 and TRBJ1-1; D is unclear. Germline CDR1 reads MNHEY; CDR2 reads SVGAGI. With 2 bases removed from V and 4 bases from J, the gap between germline ends came to 11 bases. CDR3 length: 14 amino acids. This CDR3 reads CASSYVGEGTEAFF. CDR3 bases: TGTGCCAGCAGTTACGTGGGAGAGGGCACTGAAGCTTTCTTT.

Comments on this clonotype: Being one base from a much bigger clone, this may be a read error. This chain uses TRBV29-1 with TRBJ1-6; TRBD1 might be the D (6 bases). Looked up from germline, CDR1 is SQVTM and CDR2 is ANQGSEA. The CDR3 totals 14 residues. Written as DNA, the CDR3 is TGCAGCGTTGAAGATGGGGGGCCGAGTTCACCCCCCCACTTT. Its translation: CSVEDGGPSSPPHF. Full variable domain (remainder filled in from reference TRBV29-1 and TRBJ1-6): SAVISQKPSRDICQRGTSLTIQCQVDSQVTMMFWYRQQPGQSLTLIATANQGSEATYESGFVIDKFPISRPNLTFSTLTVSNMSPEDSSIYLCSVEDGGPSSPPHFGNGTRLTVT.

Points on this clonotype: This clone may be a read error of a much larger clone one base away. This chain joins TRBV6-5 and TRBJ2-5; D not resolved. This CDR3 is built from 13 residues. Germline CDR1 reads MNHEY; CDR2 reads SVGAGI. The CDR3 DNA reads TGTGCCAGCAGACGGTCAGCCCAAGAGACCCGGTACTTC. It encodes CASRRSAQETRYF.

This clonotype was counted ten times or more. The chain carries TRBV7-2 and TRBJ2-5; D gene uncertain. The germline gives CDR1 SGHTA, CDR2 FQGNSA. The CDR3 sequence is 12 residues long. V was pared by 5 bases and J by 2 bases, with 6 bases between. CDR3 sequence (DNA): TGTGCCAGCAGCCCCCCGCAAGAGACCCAGTACTTC. This translates into CASSPPQETQYF.

V is TRBV10-3 and J is TRBJ1-5; 8 bases match TRBD1. CDR1 and CDR2 from the germline V gene are ENHRY and SYGVKD. V lost 10 bases, J lost 10 bases, and 9 bases stayed unmatched. The length of the CDR3 is 12 residues. CDR3 protein: CATKGQEHPQHF. The CDR3, as DNA: TGTGCCACCAAGGGACAGGAGCATCCCCAGCATTTT.

The table lists this clonotype with many counts. The chain couples TRBV7-9 to TRBJ2-1; D call uncertain. Trimming took off 1 base at V and 3 bases at J, with 7 bases between the two ends. The length of the CDR3 is 14 residues. Germline V gene lookup returns CDR1 SEHNR and CDR2 FQNEAQ (reference sequence). The CDR3 DNA reads TGTGCCAGCAGCTTAGACACCAACTACAATGAGCAGTTCTTC. Translation gives CASSLDTNYNEQFF.

This clonotype turned up a few times. For the CDR3, the DNA is TGTGCCAGCAGCCGGGGACAGGGAATAACTGAAGCTTTCTTT. Its protein is CASSRGQGITEAFF. This sequence joins TRBV11-2 and TRBJ1-1, with TRBD1 identical over 9 bases. The CDR3 spans 14 residues. V shed 5 bases and J 5 bases; nucleotides not matched to a gene: 6. Germline assignment: CDR1 SGHAT and CDR2 FQNNGV.

V and J are TRBV15 and TRBJ1-1; 7 bases line up with TRBD1. Germline CDR1 LNHNV, CDR2 YYDKDF (reference sequence). This CDR3 region has 15 residues. V lost 0 bases to trimming and J lost 2 bases; unmatched junction nucleotides: 3. The CDR3 region is CATSRDGTDNTEAFF. Here the CDR3 DNA reads TGTGCCACCAGCAGAGATGGGACAGATAACACTGAAGCTTTCTTT.

This clonotype has a count of ten or more. The chain is built from TRBV7-2 and TRBJ2-5, with a tentative D call TRBD1 (5 bases). Germline V gene sequence: CDR1 SGHTA, CDR2 FQGNSA. Trimming left V 6 bases short and J 1 base short, with 9 bases between. The CDR3 is made up of 13 amino acids. In DNA, the CDR3 is TGTGCCAGCAGGTTGACAGCCCAAGAGACCCAGTACTTC. Translating it yields CASRLTAQETQYF.

The sample holds a few counts of this clonotype. A much bigger clone sits one base away, suggesting this may be a read error. The rearrangement joins TRBV29-1 to TRBJ2-3; either TRBD1 or TRBD2 may supply D (5 bases each). The CDR3 length is 14 residues. CDR1 is SQVTM, CDR2 ANQGSEA, per germline. CDR3 DNA: TGCAGCGCCGGCCGGGACGCTAGCACAGGTACGCAGTATTTT. Protein: CSAGRDASTGTQYF.

This clonotype was counted only a few times. The chain has TRBV11-2 and TRBJ2-4; TRBD1 matches at 9 bases. The ends lost 7 bases at V and 8 bases at J; junction bases unmatched: 6. From germline, CDR1 is SGHAT and CDR2 FQNNGV. This CDR3 spans 13 amino acids. The CDR3 DNA reads TGTGCCAGCACCCTGGGACAGGGCTACATTCAGTACTTC. Encoded protein: CASTLGQGYIQYF.

The gene calls are TRBV18 and TRBJ2-5, with D perhaps TRBD1 (6 bases). There are 15 residues in the CDR3. The V end lost 5 bases, the J end lost 2 bases, and 15 bases lay between the germline ends. Germline V gene lookup returns CDR1 KGHSH and CDR2 LQKENI. CDR3: CASSFGQGKQETQYF. As DNA, the CDR3 is TGTGCCAGCTCATTCGGTCAGGGGAAACAAGAGACCCAGTACTTC.

The rearrangement joins TRBV20-1 to TRBJ1-1; D call uncertain. The V gene lost 6 bases and the J gene lost 1 base, with 15 bases spanning the gap. The length of the CDR3 is 14 residues. Per the germline V gene, CDR1 is DFQATT and CDR2 is SNEGSKA (reference sequence). CDR3 sequence reads: CSALERGPNTEAFF. The CDR3 DNA reads TGCAGTGCCTTAGAGAGAGGCCCGAACACTGAAGCTTTCTTT.

This clonotype was counted a few times. A much larger clone lies one base from this, so it may be a read error. The chain recombines TRBV7-9 with TRBJ2-1; D could derive from TRBD1 or TRBD2 (7 bases each). The J call is uncertain, as TRBJ2-7 better fits the DNA end. This CDR3 is 16 amino acids long. Germline V CDR1 and CDR2: SEHNR, FQNEAQ (reference sequence). CDR3 region: CASSSQRQGDYNEQYF. CDR3 coding DNA: TGTGCCAGCAGCTCCCAGAGGCAGGGGGACTACAATGAGCAGTACTTC.

Comments on this clonotype: Given a much more abundant clone one base away, this may be a read error. This chain links TRBV6-2 or TRBV6-3 with TRBJ2-7, with D tentatively TRBD1 (6 bases). The germline V gene has CDR1 MNHEY and CDR2 SVGEGT. The CDR3 has 14 residues. In DNA form, the CDR3 reads TGTGTCAACACTCGACCGGGGACATCGAGGGAGCAGTACTTC. Protein product: CVNTRPGTSREQYF.

Remarks on this clonotype: A much larger clone sits a single nucleotide away, making a read error possible. The chain joins TRBV10-1 to TRBJ2-7; 8 nucleotides align to TRBD1. Near its end, the DNA agrees better with TRBJ2-5, so the J call may be wrong. This CDR3 comprises 13 residues. Germline V gene sequence: CDR1 WNHNN, CDR2 SYGVQD (reference sequence). Here the CDR3 reads CASREGQGATQYF. The CDR3 DNA reads as TGCGCCAGCAGGGAAGGACAGGGAGCGACCCAGTACTTC.

Points on this clonotype: Being one base from a much bigger clone, this may be a read error. This chain connects TRBV20-1 to TRBJ1-2; TRBD1 matches 9 bases. Looked up from germline, CDR1 is DFQATT and CDR2 is SNEGSKA (reference sequence). This CDR3 has 14 amino acids. The CDR3 sequence: CSARGDRGAYGCTF. The CDR3 nucleotides are TGCAGTGCTAGGGGTGACAGGGGGGCCTATGGCTGCACCTTC.

This chain connects TRBV6-1 to TRBJ1-1; D may be TRBD1 (6 bases). The germline CDR1 and CDR2 sequences are MNHNS and SASEGT. The CDR3 loop spans 15 amino acids. The V and J ends lost 2 bases and 4 bases respectively, with 14 bases between them. The CDR3: CASSEPQGRGTEAFF. The CDR3 DNA follows: TGTGCCAGCAGTGAACCACAGGGTCGGGGCACTGAAGCTTTCTTT.

The chain combines TRBV27 with TRBJ1-2; TRBD1 aligns across 8 bases. Trimming removed 8 bases from V and 8 bases from J; junction bases left unmatched: 10. The CDR3 runs 13 residues. CDR1 and CDR2 (germline): MNHEY, SMNVEV (reference sequence). The chain's CDR3 is CASGRTGKYGYTF. The CDR3 DNA follows: TGTGCCAGCGGACGGACAGGGAAGTACGGCTACACCTTC.

This clonotype occurred many times. This chain links TRBV12-3 or TRBV12-4 with TRBJ2-7; TRBD1 matches 9 bases. The J segment lost 3 bases and the V segment lost 6 bases, leaving 9 bases of the junction unmatched. CDR3 length: 15 residues. DNA of the CDR3: TGTGCCAGCAGCACCTCGGGACAGGGCATCTACGAGCAGTACTTC. Amino acid sequence: CASSTSGQGIYEQYF.

Comment on this clonotype: The junction differs from germline at one of its ends, possibly a read error. This sequence joins TRBV24-1 and TRBJ2-1, with D perhaps matching TRBD2 (5 bases). The germline gives CDR1 KGHDR, CDR2 SFDVKD. This CDR3 spans 14 amino acids. The CDR3 DNA reads TGTGCCACCAATGATTTACCCGGGATCAATGAGCAGTTCTTC. Its translation is CATNDLPGINEQFF.

This clonotype was recorded at least ten times. The rearrangement links TRBV11-2 to TRBJ2-3, with TRBD1 as a possible D gene (6 bases). Germline V gives CDR1 SGHAT, CDR2 FQNNGV. The CDR3 runs to 15 residues. With 5 bases removed from V and 0 bases from J, the gap between germline ends came to 12 bases. CDR3 amino acids: CASSPIRGSTDTQYF. CDR3 DNA sequence: TGTGCCAGCAGCCCCATAAGGGGGAGCACAGATACGCAGTATTTT.

Of note for this clonotype: At one end the junction does not follow the germline gene, possibly because of a read error. The gene calls are TRBV5-6 and TRBJ2-1; no clear D. Germline CDR1 and CDR2: SGHDT and YYEEEE. The CDR3 contains 13 residues. CDR3 in DNA: TGTGTCAGCAGCCTGGGGACCTACAATGAGCAGTTCTTC. Translating gives CVSSLGTYNEQFF.

V gene TRBV27 combines with J gene TRBJ2-1; possibly TRBD1 for D (5 bases). V lost 8 bases and J lost 6, with 11 bases in between. This CDR3 spans 12 amino acids. The germline CDR1 and CDR2 sequences are MNHEY and SMNVEV (reference sequence). Here the CDR3 DNA reads TGTGCCAGCGGCAAAGGGGTCAATGAGCAGTTCTTC. Amino acid sequence: CASGKGVNEQFF.

In the case of this clonotype: This may come from a read error, since a much larger clone is one base off. V usage is TRBV2 and J usage is TRBJ2-3; no clear D. Per germline, CDR1 SNHLY and CDR2 FYNNEI. CDR3 size: 13 residues. V lost 6 bases to trimming and J lost 2 bases, with 9 bases between them. The CDR3 is CASREQYTDTQYF. In DNA, the CDR3 is TGTGCCAGCAGGGAACAGTACACAGATACGCAGTATTTT.

This clonotype has ten or more counts. V and J are TRBV7-2 and TRBJ2-7; TRBD1 aligns across 7 bases. J lost 3 bases, V lost 3 bases, and 8 bases had no gene match. Looked up from germline, CDR1 is SGHTA and CDR2 is FQGNSA. The CDR3 consists of 15 residues. CDR3 coding DNA: TGTGCCAGCAGCTTGGGCGTAGGGGGCGGCTACGAGCAGTACTTC. Translation gives CASSLGVGGGYEQYF.